Each of the 3 T cell receptor beta chains below was sequenced from the same sample in a study of human T cells and chemical hapten exposure. One entry per CDR3 protein results from TCRdb running MiXCR on the RACE reads. The profile shows about 190,000 distinct CDR3 sequences, approximately 26% of them singletons. Time point given: patch test 3, about 24 weeks after DPC sensitization. Treatment of the sample: therapeutic diphenylcyclopropenone sensitization with weekly scalp DPC. The source material was whole blood, sampled in connection with sensitization to the hapten diphenylcyclopropenone (DPC). These receptor sequences come from a woman aged 35 to 49 with alopecia areata. Some clones in this sample may be carry-over from other donors' samples.

This clonotype was detected only a few times. The rearrangement joins TRBV10-3 to TRBJ2-7, with 10 nucleotides matching TRBD1. V dropped 8 bases and J dropped 4; count of bases not matched to a gene: 5. There are 13 residues in the CDR3. Germline V gives CDR1 ENHRY, CDR2 SYGVKD. CDR3 DNA sequence: TGTGCCATCCCGGGACAGGGGTTATACGAGCAGTACTTC. As protein: CAIPGQGLYEQYF.

DNA of the CDR3: TGTGCCAGCAGTCCAACGGTCAATCAGCCCCAGCATTTT. It yields the protein CASSPTVNQPQHF. The chain joins TRBV6-2 or TRBV6-3 to TRBJ1-5, with no clear D. The CDR3 is 13 residues long. V lost 5 bases and J lost 3, with 8 bases in between. Germline lookup yields CDR1 MNHEY and CDR2 SVGEGT.

This clonotype was counted only a few times. The rearrangement uses TRBV6-5 and TRBJ2-7, with 8 bases that match TRBD2. V dropped 0 bases and J dropped 2; count of bases not matched to a gene: 3. CDR3 length: 15 amino acids. Germline loops: CDR1 MNHEY, CDR2 SVGAGI. The CDR3 DNA follows: TGTGCCAGCAGTTACTCGGGACTAGGTGCCTACGAGCAGTACTTC. Protein: CASSYSGLGAYEQYF.